One sample yielded the 26 T cell receptor beta chains listed below, sequenced in a study of neoadjuvant nivolumab and ipilimumab in lung cancer. Clones were sequenced by immunoSEQ multiplex PCR, and TCRdb holds only the in-frame ones, with some missing. The table lists 40,000 to 60,000 clones, around nine tenths of them singletons. Sequences were derived from blood, sampled before neoadjuvant nivolumab, alone or with ipilimumab. All receptors derive from an adult with non-small cell lung cancer. Some clones in this sample may be carry-over from other donors' samples.

This chain joins TRBV27 and TRBJ2-1; 7 nucleotides match TRBD2. J gave up 9 bases and V 8 bases, and 16 bases lay outside the gene matches. The CDR3 extends over 15 amino acids. Germline loops: CDR1 MNHEY, CDR2 SMNVEV (reference sequence). The CDR3 here is CASLGRSGTVAEQFF. CDR3 DNA: TGTGCCAGCCTTGGGAGAAGCGGGACTGTTGCTGAGCAGTTCTTC.

The rearrangement links TRBV10-3 to TRBJ1-1; D is perhaps TRBD1 (5 bases). The CDR3 runs to 12 residues. Trimming took off 10 bases at V and 4 bases at J, with 13 bases between the two ends. CDR1 is ENHRY, CDR2 SYGVKD, per germline. The CDR3 here is CATQTVGTEAFF. Here the CDR3 DNA reads TGTGCCACCCAGACAGTTGGCACTGAAGCTTTCTTT.

The chain employs TRBV5-1 and TRBJ2-2; no clear D gene. The germline V and J ends were trimmed by 0 bases and 6 bases, with 6 bases remaining between them. Germline V gene data show CDR1 as SGHRS and CDR2 as YFSETQ. This CDR3 contains 13 residues. The CDR3 reads CASSLVGPGELFF. CDR3 sequence (DNA): TGCGCCAGCAGCTTGGTAGGGCCCGGGGAGCTGTTTTTT.

The chain employs TRBV11-2 and TRBJ2-7; D is ambiguous. The V end lost 4 bases, the J end lost 3 bases, and 4 bases lay between the germline ends. The CDR3 contains 11 residues. The germline gives CDR1 SGHAT, CDR2 FQNNGV. CDR3 in amino acids: CASSSSYEQYF. The CDR3 DNA sequence: TGTGCCAGCAGCTCCAGCTACGAGCAGTACTTC.

The V and J genes are TRBV21-1 and TRBJ2-7; the table's D call, TRBD1, has no DNA check behind it. TRBV21-1 represents a pseudogene. There are 15 residues in the CDR3. The CDR3 region is CASSKEGTGSHEQYF. CDR3 DNA: TGTGCCAGCAGCAAAGAGGGGACAGGGAGCCACGAGCAGTACTTC.

The rearrangement joins TRBV7-9 to TRBJ2-7; maybe TRBD2 (6 bases). CDR3 length equals 13 residues. The V gene lost 6 bases and the J gene lost 5 bases, with 14 bases spanning the gap. Germline V gene sequence: CDR1 SEHNR, CDR2 FQNEAQ (reference sequence). The CDR3 loop reads CASRKGASDEQYF. DNA for the CDR3: TGTGCCAGCAGGAAAGGGGCTAGCGACGAGCAGTACTTC.

The gene calls are TRBV11-2 and TRBJ2-7; D assignment may be TRBD1 or TRBD2 (5 bases each). CDR3 length: 15 residues. V shed 6 bases and J shed 2 bases, with 17 bases lying between them. Germline V CDR1 and CDR2: SGHAT, FQNNGV. The chain's CDR3 is CASSPTPEGPYEQYF. DNA of the CDR3: TGTGCCAGCAGTCCGACCCCCGAGGGGCCCTACGAGCAGTACTTC. Based on the CDR3 plus reference TRBV11-2 and TRBJ2-7, the full variable domain is EAGVAQSPRYKIIEKRQSVAFWCNPISGHATLYWYQQILGQGPKLLIQFQNNGVVDDSQLPKDRFSAERLKGVDSTLKIQPAKLEDSAVYLCASSPTPEGPYEQYFGPGTRLTVT.

The V call is TRBV6-5, the J call TRBJ1-2, with 10 bases lining up with TRBD1. Per the germline V gene, CDR1 is MNHEY and CDR2 is SVGAGI. The trim removed 6 bases at V and 6 bases at J, leaving 10 bases unmatched. CDR3 size: 15 residues. The CDR3: CASRDPGQGRDGYTF. The CDR3 coding sequence is TGTGCCAGCAGAGACCCGGGACAGGGGCGGGATGGCTACACCTTC.

This clone has just a few counts. The chain uses TRBV5-4 and TRBJ2-7; 7 bases fit TRBD1. CDR3 length equals 13 residues. Trimming took 1 base from V and 3 from J; bases not matched to a gene: 1. Germline CDR1 reads SGHNT; CDR2 reads YYREEE (reference sequence). Here the CDR3 reads CASSLNRGYEQYF. The CDR3 DNA sequence: TGTGCCAGCAGCTTGAACAGGGGCTACGAGCAGTACTTC.

The chain joins TRBV11-3 to TRBJ1-3; the D gene is possibly TRBD1 (6 bases). Germline loops: CDR1 SGHNT, CDR2 YENEEA. The germline V and J ends were trimmed by 3 bases and 2 bases, with 8 bases remaining between them. The CDR3 is 14 amino acids. The CDR3 sequence: CASSFGTTGNTIYF. The CDR3 DNA reads TGTGCCAGCAGCTTCGGGACAACTGGAAACACCATATATTTT.

The rearrangement uses TRBV29-1 and TRBJ2-7; weak D call: TRBD1 (6 bases). Germline loops: CDR1 SQVTM, CDR2 ANQGSEA. This CDR3 spans 12 amino acids. V was clipped by 4 bases and J by 4 bases, with 11 bases between them. DNA of the CDR3: TGCAGCGTTGCAGGGGATGGGTACGAGCAGTACTTC. The encoded protein is CSVAGDGYEQYF.

This clone was seen a few times. This rearrangement joins TRBV27 to TRBJ2-3, with 8 nucleotides matching TRBD1. The CDR3 extends over 13 amino acids. V lost 6 bases and J lost 6; bases outside the gene matches: 5. Germline CDR1 is MNHEY and CDR2 is SMNVEV (reference sequence). The CDR3 protein is CASRTGARDTQYF. The CDR3 bases are TGTGCCAGCAGGACAGGGGCACGGGATACGCAGTATTTT.

Of note for this clone: The sample has other DNA sequences that encode this CDR3 too. The rearrangement links TRBV11-2 to TRBJ2-5; TRBD1 matches at 7 bases. The CDR3 consists of 14 residues. Germline CDR1 reads SGHAT; CDR2 reads FQNNGV. Trimming cost V 1 base and J 1 base; bases outside gene matches: 0. CDR3 residues: CASSLGTGQETQYF. The CDR3 nucleotides are TGTGCCAGCAGCTTAGGGACAGGCCAAGAGACCCAGTACTTC.

The chain carries TRBV6-1 and TRBJ2-3; D not resolved. Deletions cut 5 bases from V and 0 bases from J, with 6 bases between. This CDR3 spans 13 amino acids. Germline values: CDR1 MNHNS, CDR2 SASEGT. CDR3 region: CASSFSSTDTQYF. The CDR3 nucleotides are TGTGCCAGCAGTTTTTCTAGCACAGATACGCAGTATTTT.

This clone was observed a single time. The chain links TRBV2 to TRBJ2-3; 10 positions match TRBD2. Germline V gives CDR1 SNHLY, CDR2 FYNNEI. Losses at the gene ends were 2 bases for V and 4 bases for J; bases not matched to a gene: 3. This CDR3 region has 15 residues. The CDR3 DNA reads as TGTGCCAGCAGTGAATATAGCGGGGGGCCAGATACGCAGTATTTT. This sequence encodes CASSEYSGGPDTQYF. The full variable domain, in which reference TRBV2 and TRBJ2-3 provide the parts outside the CDR3, is EPEVTQTPSHQVTQMGQEVILRCVPISNHLYFYWYRQILGQKVEFLVSFYNNEISEKSEIFDDQFSVERPDGSNFTLKIRSTKLEDSAMYFCASSEYSGGPDTQYFGPGTRLTVL.

This clone occurred once. The V and J genes are TRBV7-2 and TRBJ1-2, with a weak D call TRBD1 (5 bases). Trimming removed 4 bases at V and 7 bases at J, with 16 bases between. CDR1 SGHTA and CDR2 FQGNSA come from the germline V gene. This CDR3 spans 14 amino acids. The CDR3 spells CASSSPGRGIGYTF. CDR3 bases: TGTGCCAGCAGCTCGCCGGGACGGGGAATTGGCTACACCTTC.

The rearrangement uses TRBV7-2 and TRBJ1-5; no clear D. Trimming pared 1 base from V and 6 bases from J, leaving 7 bases between. Germline values: CDR1 SGHTA, CDR2 FQGNSA. The CDR3 is made up of 13 amino acids. The CDR3 DNA reads as TGTGCCAGCAGCTTAGTGGAGGTTCAGCCCCAGCATTTT. This encodes CASSLVEVQPQHF.

The chain links TRBV7-2 to TRBJ2-1; 7 positions agree with TRBD2. This CDR3 region has 15 residues. Trimming removed 2 bases from V and 7 bases from J; junction bases left unmatched: 8. Per the germline V gene, CDR1 is SGHTA and CDR2 is FQGNSA. The CDR3 region has the DNA TGTGCCAGCAGCTTAAACAGCGGGATGGGTAATGAGCAGTTCTTC. Protein product: CASSLNSGMGNEQFF.

The CDR3 here is CASSTGTNQETQYF. In nucleotides, the CDR3 is TGTGCCAGCAGCACTGGGACAAACCAAGAGACCCAGTACTTC. The chain couples TRBV5-4 to TRBJ2-5; weak D call: TRBD1 (6 bases). V lost 4 bases and J 0 bases, leaving 10 bases between the germline ends. Germline V gives CDR1 SGHNT, CDR2 YYREEE (reference sequence). This CDR3 contains 14 residues.

The V and J genes are TRBV10-2 and TRBJ2-3; no reliable D call. This CDR3 has 12 residues. The germline CDR1 and CDR2 sequences are WSHSY and SAAADI. V lost 3 bases and J 5 bases, leaving 6 bases between the germline ends. The chain's CDR3 is CASSEEGDTQYF. CDR3 nucleotides: TGCGCCAGCAGTGAAGAAGGAGATACGCAGTATTTT.

This chain joins TRBV6-4 and TRBJ2-3, with TRBD2 matching 12 bases. V shed 6 bases, J shed 0 bases, and the junction held 4 bases outside the gene matches. The CDR3 has 16 amino acids. CDR1 is MRHNA, CDR2 SNTAGT, per germline. The CDR3 reads CASSPLAGGSTDTQYF. CDR3 coding DNA: TGTGCCAGCAGCCCACTAGCGGGAGGAAGCACAGATACGCAGTATTTT.

This chain joins TRBV7-3 and TRBJ2-2, with 7 bases identical to TRBD2. Germline V gene lookup returns CDR1 SGHTA and CDR2 FQGTGA. J gave up 5 bases and V 0 bases, and 9 bases lay outside the gene matches. The CDR3 extends over 17 amino acids. CDR3 residues: CASSLTGASGITGELFF. The DNA of the CDR3 is TGTGCCAGCAGCTTAACAGGGGCTAGCGGAATAACCGGGGAGCTGTTTTTT.

The chain joins TRBV5-8 to TRBJ1-3, with D perhaps matching TRBD1 (6 bases). The CDR3 has 14 amino acids. The V end lost 3 bases, the J end lost 0 bases, and 7 bases lay between the germline ends. Germline assignment: CDR1 SGHTS and CDR2 YDEGEE. DNA of the CDR3: TGTGCCAGCAGCTGGACAGACTCTGGAAACACCATATATTTT. This sequence encodes CASSWTDSGNTIYF.

The rearrangement links TRBV4-1 to TRBJ2-7, with D tentatively TRBD1 (6 bases). V lost 0 bases and J 0 bases, leaving 9 bases between the germline ends. The CDR3 sequence is 15 residues long. Germline V CDR1 and CDR2: MGHRA, YSYEKL. The CDR3 nucleotides are TGCGCCAGCAGCCAAGATGGACAGAACTCCTACGAGCAGTACTTC. The encoded protein is CASSQDGQNSYEQYF.

A few counts support this clone. This chain uses TRBV29-1 with TRBJ1-5; the D is unclear. CDR3 length equals 12 residues. The germline V gene encodes CDR1 SQVTM and CDR2 ANQGSEA. Trimming shortened V by 0 bases and J by 11 bases, and 11 bases separated the two germline ends. CDR3 nucleotides: TGCAGCGTTGAAGATGCAGGCAGGTCCCAGCATTTT. Its translation is CSVEDAGRSQHF.

The chain is built from TRBV7-8 and TRBJ1-4; the match to TRBD1 covers 8 bases. This CDR3 is built from 15 residues. V shed 2 bases and J 5 bases; nucleotides not matched to a gene: 4. CDR1 SGHVS and CDR2 FQNEAQ come from the germline V gene. As DNA, the CDR3 is TGTGCCAGCAGCTTATACCGACAGGGGAATGAAAAACTGTTTTTT. Its protein is CASSLYRQGNEKLFF.